This TCR beta chain derives from a study of shared clonotypes between healthy human individuals. The V and J ends lost 6 bases and 7 bases, in that order; junction bases with no gene match: 8. Looked up from germline, CDR1 is SQVTM and CDR2 is ANQGSEA. The CDR3 is 13 amino acids. Each replicate PCR on the sorted subsets used roughly 200 ng DNA (roughly 32,000 T cell genomes). Profiled with immunoSEQ multiplex PCR; TCRdb holds only in-frame clones, not every one. The table includes around 550,000 clones, 90% to 96% detected once. Study-level results: Across subsets, estimated richness was generally greater for naive than for memory populations.

For this clone: Its antigen is not known.

This clonotype was obtained from a woman between 25 and 40 years old in good health. Sequenced: naive CD4+ T cells sorted from blood. Specified subset: CD45RA+ positively selected. The chain combines TRBV29-1 with TRBJ1-5; the match to TRBD1 covers 8 bases. CDR3 coding DNA: TGCAGCGTAGCAGGGGGCGCCGGGCAGCCCCAGCATTTT. Translating gives CSVAGGAGQPQHF. Drawing the rest from reference TRBV29-1 and TRBJ1-5, the complete variable domain is SAVISQKPSRDICQRGTSLTIQCQVDSQVTMMFWYRQQPGQSLTLIATANQGSEATYESGFVIDKFPISRPNLTFSTLTVSNMSPEDSSIYLCSVAGGAGQPQHFGDGTRLSIL.